Listed below are T cell receptor beta chains from one sample, sequenced in a study of control samples from healthy donors and cancer patients. Here immunoSEQ multiplex PCR was the method, and the copy in TCRdb shows in-frame clones only, minus some. The sample contains roughly 120,000 clones, roughly 92% of which appear only once. The sequenced material came from blood. The receptors were gathered from a man between 25 and 39 years old in good health. Both conserved end residues are part of each CDR3. Each record gives: CDR3 DNA, CDR3 protein, V gene, clone size, J gene, D gene. D genes are given only for firm matches. Rows give clone size only sometimes, using once, few, many, or a class for an expanded clone.

CDR3 DNA: TGCGCCAGCAGCCAACCTAATGAGGGGATTACAGATACGCAGTATTTT
CDR3 protein: CASSQPNEGITDTQYF
V gene: TRBV4-1
clone size: NA
J gene: TRBJ2-3
D gene: NA

CDR3 DNA: TGTGCCAGCAGCGCTCCCATTTACACTGAAGCTTTCTTT
CDR3 protein: CASSAPIYTEAFF
V gene: TRBV7-2
clone size: NA
J gene: TRBJ1-1
D gene: NA

CDR3 DNA: TGTGCTAGTAAGACCGGGACCCCTAATGAAAAACTGTTTTTT
CDR3 protein: CASKTGTPNEKLFF
V gene: TRBV12-5
clone size: NA
J gene: TRBJ1-4
D gene: NA

CDR3 DNA: TGTGCCAGCAGCTTCTTAGCGGGGGGCTGGGAGACCCAGTACTTC
CDR3 protein: CASSFLAGGWETQYF
V gene: TRBV5-6
clone size: NA
J gene: TRBJ2-5
D gene: TRBD2

CDR3 DNA: TGTGCCAGCAGATCGGGACTAGCGGGGGGGACAGATACGCAGTATTTT
CDR3 protein: CASRSGLAGGTDTQYF
V gene: TRBV28
clone size: NA
J gene: TRBJ2-3
D gene: TRBD2

CDR3 DNA: TGTGCCAGCAGCCAAGAAGGAAGAAACACCATATATTTT
CDR3 protein: CASSQEGRNTIYF
V gene: TRBV3-1/TRBV3-2
clone size: few
J gene: TRBJ1-3
D gene: NA

CDR3 DNA: TGTGCCAGCAGCTTAATACTAGCGGGGGGCGGAAATGAGCAGTTCTTC
CDR3 protein: CASSLILAGGGNEQFF
V gene: TRBV7-2
clone size: NA
J gene: TRBJ2-1
D gene: TRBD2

CDR3 DNA: TGTGCCAGCAGTTCGCCGGACAGGGGGGCTGAGACCCAGTACTTC
CDR3 protein: CASSSPDRGAETQYF
V gene: TRBV27
clone size: NA
J gene: TRBJ2-5
D gene: TRBD1

CDR3 DNA: TGCGCCAGCAGCCCCCGGGCCCCCTGGGATGACACTGAAGCTTTCTTT
CDR3 protein: CASSPRAPWDDTEAFF
V gene: TRBV5-1
clone size: NA
J gene: TRBJ1-1
D gene: NA

CDR3 DNA: TGTGCCAGCAGTCTGCGATACACTGAAGCTTTCTTT
CDR3 protein: CASSLRYTEAFF
V gene: TRBV28
clone size: NA
J gene: TRBJ1-1
D gene: NA

CDR3 DNA: TGTGCCAGCAGAAGTACATCCGCCTGGACAGGCAACACCGGGGAGCTGTTTTTT
CDR3 protein: CASRSTSAWTGNTGELFF
V gene: TRBV25-1
clone size: NA
J gene: TRBJ2-2
D gene: TRBD1

CDR3 DNA: TGCGCCAGCAGGGTCAGCGGGGGGGCAGGTTCCTACAATGAGCAGTTCTTC
CDR3 protein: CASRVSGGAGSYNEQFF
V gene: TRBV5-1
clone size: NA
J gene: TRBJ2-1
D gene: TRBD2

CDR3 DNA: TGTGCCAGTACCTTGACAGGGCTCGTGGGGTATTATCAGCCCCAGCATTTT
CDR3 protein: CASTLTGLVGYYQPQHF
V gene: TRBV19
clone size: NA
J gene: TRBJ1-5
D gene: TRBD1

CDR3 DNA: TGTGCCAGTGGTGAGGCGGGCATGGGTAATTCACCCCTCCACTTT
CDR3 protein: CASGEAGMGNSPLHF
V gene: TRBV19
clone size: NA
J gene: TRBJ1-6
D gene: NA

CDR3 DNA: TGTGCCAGCAGCGGAAACAGGGAAGAGCAGTACTTC
CDR3 protein: CASSGNREEQYF
V gene: TRBV5-5
clone size: NA
J gene: TRBJ2-7
D gene: NA

CDR3 DNA: TGTGCCAGCAGCTTGGTCAGGGGCACCGGGGAGCTGTTTTTT
CDR3 protein: CASSLVRGTGELFF
V gene: TRBV5-4
clone size: NA
J gene: TRBJ2-2
D gene: NA

CDR3 DNA: TGTGCCTGGAGTGTACTAGCGGGGGGCACAGATACGCAGTATTTT
CDR3 protein: CAWSVLAGGTDTQYF
V gene: TRBV30
clone size: NA
J gene: TRBJ2-3
D gene: TRBD2

CDR3 DNA: TGTGCCAGCGGGACACTACTACAAGAGACCCAGTACTTC
CDR3 protein: CASGTLLQETQYF
V gene: TRBV7-9
clone size: NA
J gene: TRBJ2-5
D gene: NA

CDR3 DNA: TGTGCCAGCAGCGTAGGCACGGGAGCTTGGGATACGCAGTATTTT
CDR3 protein: CASSVGTGAWDTQYF
V gene: TRBV9
clone size: NA
J gene: TRBJ2-3
D gene: NA

CDR3 DNA: TGTGCCAGCAGCTTACAGGGAGATCAGCCCCAGCATTTT
CDR3 protein: CASSLQGDQPQHF
V gene: TRBV7-9
clone size: NA
J gene: TRBJ1-5
D gene: NA

CDR3 DNA: TGTGCCAGCAGCCACCACAAGGGGGGGGGCCTGTACGAGCAGTACTTC
CDR3 protein: CASSHHKGGGLYEQYF
V gene: TRBV6-2/TRBV6-3
clone size: NA
J gene: TRBJ2-7
D gene: NA

CDR3 DNA: TGTGCCAGCAGTTACTCGATAGGGTTATTGACTGAAGCTTTCTTT
CDR3 protein: CASSYSIGLLTEAFF
V gene: TRBV6-5
clone size: NA
J gene: TRBJ1-1
D gene: NA

CDR3 DNA: TGTGCCAGCTACCCCGGGGGCGCCTCGGAGACCCAGTACTTC
CDR3 protein: CASYPGGASETQYF
V gene: TRBV28
clone size: once
J gene: TRBJ2-5
D gene: NA